Listed here is a single TCR beta chain. This sample was included in a study of blood T cell repertoires in COVID-19. About the research overall: There were acute and convalescent COVID-19 samples, and they came from the United States, Italy and Spain. T cells, B-cell-depleted T cells, or PBMCs provided the cDNA or gDNA that served as material.

The CDR3 is 15 residues long. Germline V CDR1 and CDR2: KGHSH, LQKENI. Losses at the gene ends were 5 bases for V and 4 bases for J; bases not matched to a gene: 7. Per the original methods: Nucleated cell counts were estimated from reference gene primer amplification. Produced via immunoSEQ multiplex PCR; TCRdb's table is partial and in-frame only. V, J and clone size derive from that table, while D and trimming were established from the DNA sequence. The sample has around 250,000 clones, 80% to 85% seen once; the top ten hold approximately 4.8%. The J gene is TRBJ2-3, the V gene TRBV18; 9 bases align to TRBD1. The specimen was peripheral blood. The sequence derives from a man aged 50 or older with active or convalescent COVID-19. CDR3 protein: CASSFGQGPPDTQYF. In DNA form, the CDR3 reads TGTGCCAGCTCATTTGGACAGGGGCCCCCAGATACGCAGTATTTT.